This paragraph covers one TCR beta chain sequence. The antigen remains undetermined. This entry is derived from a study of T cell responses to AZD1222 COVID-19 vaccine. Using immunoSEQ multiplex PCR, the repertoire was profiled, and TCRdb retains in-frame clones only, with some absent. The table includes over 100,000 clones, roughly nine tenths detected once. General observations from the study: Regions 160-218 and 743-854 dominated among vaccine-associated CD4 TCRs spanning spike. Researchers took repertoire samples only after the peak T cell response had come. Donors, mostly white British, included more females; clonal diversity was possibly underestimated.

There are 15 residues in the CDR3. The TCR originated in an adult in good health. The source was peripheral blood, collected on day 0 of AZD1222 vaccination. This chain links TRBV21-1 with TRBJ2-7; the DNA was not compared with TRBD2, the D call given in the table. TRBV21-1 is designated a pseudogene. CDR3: CASSKEKRGGYEQYF. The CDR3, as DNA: TGTGCCAGCAGCAAAGAGAAGCGGGGGGGCTACGAGCAGTACTTC.